This entry lists 18 T cell receptor beta chains sequenced from one sample in a study of blood T cell repertoires in COVID-19. Clones were sequenced by immunoSEQ multiplex PCR, and TCRdb holds only the in-frame ones, with some missing. The sample lists approximately 310,000 clones; around 87% were seen once. Sequenced material: peripheral blood. The receptors come from a woman aged 45-65 years who had recovered from COVID-19.

This clone is a singleton in its sample. The V call is TRBV23-1, the J call TRBJ2-7; D gene ambiguous. TRBV23-1 is treated as an ORF (open reading frame) with a function not yet certain. CDR3 size: 12 residues. V shed 2 bases and J shed 1 base, with 3 bases lying between them. The CDR3 sequence is CASSQQSYEQYF. The CDR3 DNA sequence: TGCGCCAGCAGTCAACAATCCTACGAGCAGTACTTC.

There are a few counts of this clone. The V and J genes are TRBV30 and TRBJ1-6, with no clear D. The CDR3 is made up of 12 amino acids. Between the trimmed V and J ends, which lost 0 bases and 9 bases, there was a span of 6 bases. Germline V gene data show CDR1 as GTSNPN and CDR2 as SVGIG (reference sequence). The CDR3 protein is CAWSVMSSPLHF. CDR3 nucleotide sequence: TGTGCCTGGAGTGTAATGAGTTCACCCCTCCACTTT. Complete variable domain (other parts from reference TRBV30 and TRBJ1-6): SQTIHQWPATLVQPVGSPLSLECTVEGTSNPNLYWYRQAAGRGLQLLFYSVGIGQISSEVPQNLSASRPQDRQFILSSKKLLLSDSGFYLCAWSVMSSPLHFGNGTRLTVT.

The chain links TRBV28 to TRBJ1-1; TRBD1 might be the D (5 bases). The CDR3 totals 14 residues. The germline CDR1 and CDR2 sequences are MDHEN and SYDVKM. Trimming removed 7 bases from V and 0 bases from J, with 12 bases in between. This CDR3 reads CASTPGGVNTEAFF. The CDR3 nucleotides read TGTGCCAGCACTCCGGGAGGGGTGAACACTGAAGCTTTCTTT. The full variable domain, completed using reference TRBV28 and TRBJ1-1, is DVKVTQSSRYLVKRTGEKVFLECVQDMDHENMFWYRQDPGLGLRLIYFSYDVKMKEKGDIPEGYSVSREKKERFSLILESASTNQTSMYLCASTPGGVNTEAFFGQGTRLTVV.

This chain joins TRBV11-3 and TRBJ2-1; 10 bases fit TRBD1. The J segment lost 7 bases and the V segment lost 5 bases, leaving 8 bases of the junction unmatched. This CDR3 region has 15 residues. CDR1 is SGHNT and CDR2 is YENEEA in the germline V gene. The CDR3 DNA follows: TGTGCCAGCAGCCCCGACAGGGGGCCTATGAATGAGCAGTTCTTC. It yields the protein CASSPDRGPMNEQFF.

The V call is TRBV27, the J call TRBJ2-2, with 10 bases aligning to TRBD1. CDR3 length: 16 amino acids. With V trimmed by 5 bases and J by 5 bases, 8 bases remained unmatched. Per the germline V gene, CDR1 is MNHEY and CDR2 is SMNVEV (reference sequence). The CDR3 coding sequence is TGTGCCAGCAGTCCATGGAGGGACAGGGGAACCGGGGAGCTGTTTTTT. Translation: CASSPWRDRGTGELFF.

As DNA, the CDR3 is TGCAGTGCGCGACTAGGGGAGACCCAGTACTTC. Amino acid sequence: CSARLGETQYF. This chain links TRBV20-1 with TRBJ2-5, with D perhaps TRBD2 (6 bases). Trimming took 6 bases from V and 5 from J, leaving 10 bases between them. Germline V gene data show CDR1 as DFQATT and CDR2 as SNEGSKA (reference sequence). The CDR3 has 11 amino acids.

The CDR3, as DNA: TGTGCCAGCAGCTTAACCCTTCTATCACCCCTCCACTTT. Its protein is CASSLTLLSPLHF. The chain employs TRBV11-3 and TRBJ1-6; D call uncertain. This CDR3 is built from 13 residues. The germline gives CDR1 SGHNT, CDR2 YENEEA. The ends were cut back, 2 bases at V and 10 bases at J, with 9 bases in the middle. The full variable domain, completed using reference TRBV11-3 and TRBJ1-6, is EAGVVQSPRYKIIEKKQPVAFWCNPISGHNTLYWYLQNLGQGPELLIRYENEEAVDDSQLPKDRFSAERLKGVDSTLKIQPAELGDSAVYLCASSLTLLSPLHFGNGTRLTVT.

This rearrangement joins TRBV28 to TRBJ2-7; TRBD1 agrees at 8 bases. In germline, CDR1 is MDHEN, CDR2 SYDVKM. Germline trimming cut 5 bases from V and 4 bases from J; bases unmatched to any gene: 7. The CDR3 runs to 14 residues. The CDR3 DNA sequence: TGTGCCAGCAGTCTGCCGGGACAGGTATACGAGCAGTACTTC. Its translation: CASSLPGQVYEQYF.

CDR3 in amino acids: CAISESYFGTGTVGYGYTF. The CDR3 DNA reads as TGTGCCATCAGTGAGTCGTATTTCGGGACAGGTACAGTGGGCTATGGCTACACCTTC. The chain carries TRBV10-3 and TRBJ1-2; TRBD1 aligns across 8 bases. J was trimmed by 4 bases and V by 0 bases; bases with no gene match: 16. The CDR3 runs to 19 residues. Germline V gene sequence: CDR1 ENHRY, CDR2 SYGVKD.

The genes are TRBV5-4 and TRBJ2-5, with 8 bases that match TRBD1. Trimming took 4 bases from V and 4 from J; bases not matched to a gene: 0. Germline V gene data show CDR1 as SGHNT and CDR2 as YYREEE (reference sequence). The CDR3 is 12 amino acids. CDR3 DNA: TGTGCCAGCAGCGGACAGGGAGAGACCCAGTACTTC. Its translation: CASSGQGETQYF.

The J gene is TRBJ2-7, the V gene TRBV2; D not certain. The CDR3 runs 16 residues. With 4 bases removed from V and 1 base from J, the gap between germline ends came to 17 bases. CDR1 and CDR2 (germline): SNHLY, FYNNEI. CDR3 sequence reads: CASSVPPQPRSYEQYF. The CDR3 coding sequence is TGTGCCAGCAGTGTCCCCCCGCAGCCCAGGTCCTACGAGCAGTACTTC.

The chain is built from TRBV25-1 and TRBJ1-5; D unclear. Germline CDR1 and CDR2: MGHDK and SYGVNS. The CDR3 has 13 residues. V lost 2 bases and J 5 bases, leaving 7 bases between the germline ends. The CDR3, as DNA: TGTGCCAGCAGTGAAACCAGTCATCAGCCCCAGCATTTT. Protein product: CASSETSHQPQHF.

V and J are TRBV2 and TRBJ2-2; D might be TRBD1 (5 bases). The germline V gene encodes CDR1 SNHLY and CDR2 FYNNEI. Between the trimmed V and J ends, which lost 4 bases and 5 bases, there was a span of 11 bases. This CDR3 is 14 amino acids long. The CDR3 region has the DNA TGTGCCAGCAGTGTGGTGAAGGGGACCGGGGAGCTGTTTTTT. Translated, it gives CASSVVKGTGELFF.

As DNA, the CDR3 is TGTGCCAGCAGCGTGTCAGGACAAAAGAGTGAAAAACTGTTTTTT. This encodes CASSVSGQKSEKLFF. The chain has TRBV9 and TRBJ1-4; a possible D gene is TRBD1 (5 bases). There are 15 residues in the CDR3. Germline values: CDR1 SGDLS, CDR2 YYNGEE. Deletions cut 2 bases from V and 7 bases from J, with 15 bases between.

The rearrangement uses TRBV7-2 and TRBJ2-7, with 11 bases fitting TRBD2. Germline CDR1 reads SGHTA; CDR2 reads FQGNSA. Trimming took 4 bases from V and 2 from J; bases not matched to a gene: 4. The CDR3 length is 15 residues. Here the CDR3 reads CASSSRTSGPYEQYF. CDR3 bases: TGTGCCAGCAGCTCACGGACTAGCGGGCCCTACGAGCAGTACTTC.

The rearrangement uses TRBV6-1 and TRBJ2-1; 9 bases fit TRBD2. The germline V gene has CDR1 MNHNS and CDR2 SASEGT. The J segment lost 2 bases and the V segment lost 1 base, leaving 6 bases of the junction unmatched. This CDR3 spans 17 amino acids. CDR3 protein: CASSEGILAGAYNEQFF. The CDR3, as DNA: TGTGCCAGCAGTGAAGGTATACTAGCGGGTGCCTACAATGAGCAGTTCTTC.

The gene calls are TRBV4-3 and TRBJ2-5; tentatively, D is TRBD2 (5 bases). Germline loops: CDR1 LGHNA, CDR2 YSLEER. The ends were cut back, 3 bases at V and 4 bases at J, with 9 bases in the middle. This CDR3 has 13 residues. As DNA, the CDR3 is TGCGCCAGCAGCCAGGGGAGCGGAGAGACCCAGTACTTC. Its translation is CASSQGSGETQYF.

The chain combines TRBV30 with TRBJ1-1; D not resolved. The CDR3 consists of 11 residues. V lost 3 bases to trimming and J lost 8 bases, with 10 bases between them. Germline V gives CDR1 GTSNPN, CDR2 SVGIG (reference sequence). CDR3 coding DNA: TGTGCCTGGAGGATTCCTACGGAAGCTTTCTTT. Translating gives CAWRIPTEAFF.